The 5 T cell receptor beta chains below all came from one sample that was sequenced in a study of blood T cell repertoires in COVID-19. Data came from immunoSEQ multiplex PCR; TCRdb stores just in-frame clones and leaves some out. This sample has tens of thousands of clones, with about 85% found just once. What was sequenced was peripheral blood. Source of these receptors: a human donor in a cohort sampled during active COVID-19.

The CDR3 spells CASRGETSGDTQYF. Here the CDR3 DNA reads TGTGCCAGCAGAGGGGAGACTAGCGGAGATACGCAGTATTTT. The V gene is TRBV7-9, the J gene TRBJ2-3; the match to TRBD2 covers 9 bases. CDR1 and CDR2 (germline): SEHNR, FQNEAQ (reference sequence). This CDR3 has 14 amino acids. V was pared by 6 bases and J by 5 bases, with 6 bases of the junction left unmatched.

CDR3 DNA: TGTGCCAGCAGCTTAGGGGCGGGAGGGCCGGATACGCAGTATTTT. Translated: CASSLGAGGPDTQYF. This rearrangement joins TRBV7-7 to TRBJ2-3, with 9 nucleotides matching TRBD2. The J segment lost 6 bases and the V segment lost 1 base, leaving 5 bases of the junction unmatched. CDR3 length: 15 residues. CDR1 and CDR2 (germline): SSHAT, FNYEAQ (reference sequence).

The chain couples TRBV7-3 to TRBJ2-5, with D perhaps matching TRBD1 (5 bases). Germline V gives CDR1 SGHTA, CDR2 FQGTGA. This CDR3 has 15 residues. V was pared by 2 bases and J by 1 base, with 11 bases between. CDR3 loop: CASSLGAGIQETQYF. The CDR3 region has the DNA TGTGCCAGCAGCTTAGGAGCAGGGATCCAAGAGACCCAGTACTTC.

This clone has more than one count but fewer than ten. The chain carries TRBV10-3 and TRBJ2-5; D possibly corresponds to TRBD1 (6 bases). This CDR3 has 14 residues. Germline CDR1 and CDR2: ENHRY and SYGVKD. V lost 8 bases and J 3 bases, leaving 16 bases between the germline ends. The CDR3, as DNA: TGTGCCATCTCCCCGTCACAGGGAGAAGAGACCCAGTACTTC. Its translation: CAISPSQGEETQYF.

For the CDR3, the DNA is TGCGCCAGCAGCTCCATCCGTACTAAAGAGACCCAGTACTTC. It codes for CASSSIRTKETQYF. The chain carries TRBV5-1 and TRBJ2-5; D is uncertain. The germline gives CDR1 SGHRS, CDR2 YFSETQ. The CDR3 loop spans 14 amino acids. The V end was cut by 3 bases, the J end by 3 bases, with 12 bases between.